This T cell receptor beta chain was identified during a study of OX40 agonist ivuxolimab in advanced cancers. The wider study: Patients enrolled in dose escalation were diagnosed with hepatocellular carcinoma, melanoma, renal cell or head and neck cancer. Partial responses were achieved by three patients, of whom one had hepatocellular carcinoma and two had cutaneous melanoma.

The CDR3 contains 15 residues. Germline CDR1 is LNHDA and CDR2 is SQIVND (reference sequence). Between the trimmed V and J ends, which lost 8 bases and 8 bases, there was a span of 21 bases. The protocol was immunoSEQ multiplex PCR, while the TCRdb copy is restricted to in-frame clones and leaves out a portion. The sample has 60,000 to 80,000 clones, roughly 88% seen once. This clone was detected only a few times. The starting material was CD4+ or CD8+ T cells sorted from blood, obtained in a trial of the OX40 agonist ivuxolimab. The TCR originated in an adult with an advanced solid tumor such as melanoma, head and neck, liver or kidney cancer. The rearrangement links TRBV19 to TRBJ1-4; weak D call: TRBD1 (6 bases). The CDR3: CASLRGQARGEKLFF. CDR3 nucleotides: TGTGCCAGTCTCCGGGGCCAAGCCAGGGGAGAAAAACTGTTTTTT.